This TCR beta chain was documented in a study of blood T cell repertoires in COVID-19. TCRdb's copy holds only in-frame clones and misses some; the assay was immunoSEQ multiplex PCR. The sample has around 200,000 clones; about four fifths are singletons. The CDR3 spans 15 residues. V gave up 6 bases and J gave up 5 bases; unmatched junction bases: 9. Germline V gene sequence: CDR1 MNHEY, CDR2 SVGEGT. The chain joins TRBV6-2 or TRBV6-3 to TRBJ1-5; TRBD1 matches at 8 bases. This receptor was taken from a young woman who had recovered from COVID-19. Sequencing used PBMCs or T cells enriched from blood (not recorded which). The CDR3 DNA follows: TGTGCCAGCAGCTATCGGACAGGGAATGATCAGCCCCAGCATTTT. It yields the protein CASSYRTGNDQPQHF.